This note documents a single T cell receptor (beta chain) sequence. There are many counts of this clonotype. Its antigen is still unknown. No base qualities exist here, and no much larger clone lies one base off it. This entry belongs to a study of CD8+CD57+ T cells in acquired aplastic anemia (dated by TCRdb to about 2018). Regarding the study in general: DNA extracted from sorted CD4+ and CD8+ cells had a mean of roughly 3.3 ug, with a range of roughly 0.18 to 27.4 ug. The full study reports these points: Fewer than 35 CD8+ CDR3 sequences were found to be shared between patients and controls, but these sequences appeared to be highly expressed in patients and within the immunodominant clones of the patients. No significant difference in CD8+ Simpson's diversity was found between patients and healthy controls (P=0.060).

TCR beta VDJ combination and CDR3 sequence profiling used genomic DNA as the template. An Illumina HiSeq 2000 was used for TCR repertoire sequencing. The original pipeline was this. Repertoire assessment relied on Simpson's diversity index, CDR3 size and DJ length profiles, and TRBV/TRBJ rearrangement plots. The immunodominant clone was defined as the most abundant DNA sequence in deep sequencing data. CDR3 amino acid sequences were screened for sharing across subjects and compared with published repertoires and the VDJdb database. TCRdb reworked the public reads: Q25 trimming with fastp, MiXCR clone assembly, productive beta chains retained. Entries are consolidated by CDR3 protein sequence, retaining the most common genes and DNA. V and J calls and clone size were set by TCRdb, not the authors. A total of about 270,000 distinct CDR3 sequences appear in this sample, 50% to 70% of them only once. The leading ten clones occupy roughly 8% of the sample.

CDR3 length: 15 amino acids, cysteine to phenylalanine. Only CDR3 DNA remains: 45 bases, in frame from the first base. Between the V and J ends, shortened by 2 bases and 2 bases respectively, the junction contains 13 bases. From the germline V gene, CDR1 is SGDLS and CDR2 is YYNGEE. In this study, sorted CD4+ and CD8+ T cells from the blood of healthy subjects and of severe aplastic anemia patients had their TCR repertoires deep-sequenced. Ficoll-Paque density gradient centrifugation was used to isolate peripheral blood mononuclear cells. Before DNA was extracted, CD4+ and CD8+ T cells were sorted using either FACS or magnetic beads.

The sample was sorted CD4+, CD8+, or CD8+CD57+ T cells (not recorded which) from PBMCs. This receptor was taken from a human donor with severe aplastic anemia or a healthy control (not recorded which). The rearranged segments are TRBV9 and TRBJ1-1; the D gene assignment is ambiguous. The DNA sequence follows: TGTGCCAGCAGCGTCGACGGAGTACCAAACACTGAAGCTTTCTTT. This codes for CASSVDGVPNTEAFF. With the rest looked up from the reference TRBV9 and TRBJ1-1 genes rather than sequenced, the full variable domain is DSGVTQTPKHLITATGQRVTLRCSPRSGDLSVYWYQQSLDQGLQFLIQYYNGEERAKGNILERFSAQQFPDLHSELNLSSLELGDSALYFCASSVDGVPNTEAFFGQGTRLTVV.